What follows are 15 T cell receptor beta chains derived from one specimen sequenced in a study of OX40 agonist ivuxolimab in advanced cancers. Sequenced by immunoSEQ multiplex PCR; TCRdb stores in-frame clones only, minus some. The top ten clones hold under 0.2% of a sample with 90,000 to 100,000 clones, 90% of them seen once. The sequencing used CD4+ or CD8+ T cells sorted from blood, collected in a trial of the OX40 agonist ivuxolimab. The receptors shown here come from an adult with an advanced solid tumor such as melanoma, head and neck, liver or kidney cancer.

The chain uses TRBV9 and TRBJ2-1; 8 nucleotides line up with TRBD2. Germline CDR1 is SGDLS and CDR2 is YYNGEE. This CDR3 has 14 amino acids. The junction had 6 bases not matched to a gene; V was cut back by 1 base and J by 9 bases. The CDR3 is CASSVSGGRGEQFF. The CDR3 nucleotides read TGTGCCAGCAGCGTAAGCGGGGGCCGGGGTGAGCAGTTCTTC.

The chain joins TRBV11-3 to TRBJ1-1; weak D call: TRBD1 (5 bases). CDR1 and CDR2 from the germline V gene are SGHNT and YENEEA. The CDR3 is 14 amino acids. Between the trimmed V and J ends, which lost 3 bases and 1 base, there was a span of 9 bases. CDR3 in amino acids: CASSFSRGNTEAFF. The DNA of the CDR3 is TGTGCCAGCAGCTTTTCGAGGGGGAACACTGAAGCTTTCTTT. The entire variable domain, with the rest obtained from reference TRBV11-3 and TRBJ1-1, is as follows: EAGVVQSPRYKIIEKKQPVAFWCNPISGHNTLYWYLQNLGQGPELLIRYENEEAVDDSQLPKDRFSAERLKGVDSTLKIQPAELGDSAVYLCASSFSRGNTEAFFGQGTRLTVV.

V and J are TRBV28 and TRBJ1-2; D remains unclear. The germline V gene has CDR1 MDHEN and CDR2 SYDVKM. CDR3 length: 14 amino acids. V lost 2 bases to trimming and J lost 4 bases, with 11 bases between them. CDR3 nucleotide sequence: TGTGCCAGCAGTTTAGGCGGGCAGCTCTATGGCTACACCTTC. Amino acid sequence: CASSLGGQLYGYTF.

The J gene is TRBJ2-5, the V gene TRBV5-1; the match to TRBD2 covers 10 bases. The CDR3 is made up of 16 amino acids. Germline V gene data show CDR1 as SGHRS and CDR2 as YFSETQ. Trimming took 1 base from V and 2 from J; bases not matched to a gene: 5. The CDR3 here is CASSLRTSGVQETQYF. The CDR3 region has the DNA TGCGCCAGCAGCTTGCGAACTAGCGGGGTACAAGAGACCCAGTACTTC.

This chain links TRBV30 with TRBJ2-2; TRBD1 might be the D (6 bases). CDR1 GTSNPN and CDR2 SVGIG come from the germline V gene (reference sequence). V was cut by 5 bases and J by 1 base, with 8 bases left in between. The length of the CDR3 is 13 residues. This CDR3 is CAWETGNTGELFF. The CDR3 DNA reads as TGTGCCTGGGAGACAGGGAACACCGGGGAGCTGTTTTTT.

The rearrangement joins TRBV7-3 to TRBJ2-1, with 7 bases aligning to TRBD2. There are 13 residues in the CDR3. The germline gives CDR1 SGHTA, CDR2 FQGTGA. V was clipped by 5 bases and J by 9 bases; unmatched bases: 7. CDR3 region: CASSPTSESEQFF. In DNA, the CDR3 is TGTGCCAGCAGCCCTACTAGCGAGTCTGAGCAGTTCTTC.

This chain joins TRBV2 and TRBJ2-2, with D hard to call. Germline V lookup: CDR1 SNHLY, CDR2 FYNNEI. V was trimmed by 5 bases and J by 4 bases, leaving 11 bases between them. The CDR3 totals 14 residues. The CDR3 here is CASSLRTVTGELFF. The CDR3 DNA sequence: TGTGCCAGCAGTCTAAGGACCGTCACCGGGGAGCTGTTTTTT.

This chain connects TRBV19 to TRBJ2-2; TRBD1 aligns across 9 bases. CDR1 and CDR2 from the germline V gene are LNHDA and SQIVND (reference sequence). With V trimmed by 7 bases and J by 2 bases, 8 bases remained unmatched. This CDR3 is 16 amino acids long. CDR3: CASMGDRAFNTGELFF. CDR3 DNA sequence: TGTGCCAGTATGGGGGACAGGGCGTTCAACACCGGGGAGCTGTTTTTT.

The genes are TRBV5-1 and TRBJ2-2; 14 positions agree with TRBD2. After removal of 4 bases from V and 6 bases from J, the junction contained 11 bases not matched to a gene. CDR3 length: 18 residues. CDR1 is SGHRS, CDR2 YFSETQ, per germline. The CDR3 DNA reads as TGCGCCAGCAGCCTGGGCGGGACTAGCGGGAGTTTGGCCGGGGAGCTGTTTTTT. It encodes CASSLGGTSGSLAGELFF.

The rearrangement uses TRBV4-2 and TRBJ2-3, with 7 positions matching TRBD1. The CDR3 extends over 14 amino acids. CDR1 and CDR2 (germline): LGHNA, YNFKEQ. V shed 8 bases, J shed 6 bases, and the junction held 11 bases outside the gene matches. The CDR3 spells CASGQGTAMDTQYF. The CDR3 DNA reads TGTGCCAGCGGACAAGGGACAGCCATGGATACGCAGTATTTT.

The gene calls are TRBV15 and TRBJ2-1; possible D gene TRBD2, 5 bases. The CDR3 length is 15 residues. V was cut by 0 bases and J by 3 bases, with 9 bases left in between. Germline lookup yields CDR1 LNHNV and CDR2 YYDKDF (reference sequence). The CDR3 reads CATSRDPSSYNEQFF. The CDR3 DNA reads TGTGCCACCAGCAGAGACCCTAGCAGCTACAATGAGCAGTTCTTC.

A word on this clone: Other DNA sequences in the same sample also yield this CDR3. This CDR3 reads CASSIGDTQYF. For the CDR3, the DNA is TGTGCCAGTAGTATCGGAGATACGCAGTATTTT. The chain links TRBV19 to TRBJ2-3, with D unclear. The CDR3 is made up of 11 amino acids. V was clipped by 3 bases and J by 5 bases, with 3 bases between them. Per germline, CDR1 LNHDA and CDR2 SQIVND (reference sequence).

The DNA for the CDR3 is TGTGCCAGCAGTTCCCGGGGCCCGCGAGCCACTGAAGCTTTCTTT. It is translated as CASSSRGPRATEAFF. This chain links TRBV6-6 with TRBJ1-1; tentative D call: TRBD1 (5 bases). Germline loops: CDR1 MNHNY, CDR2 SVGAGI (reference sequence). The CDR3 sequence is 15 residues long. The ends were cut back, 4 bases at V and 4 bases at J, with 16 bases in the middle.

The chain couples TRBV11-3 to TRBJ2-1; possibly TRBD1 or TRBD2 for D (7 bases each). This CDR3 has 15 residues. Germline values: CDR1 SGHNT, CDR2 YENEEA. Trimming left V 3 bases short and J 2 bases short, with 11 bases between. The CDR3 DNA reads TGTGCCAGCAGCTTGGGGGGGACAGCCTACAATGAGCAGTTCTTC. Translation gives CASSLGGTAYNEQFF.

V usage is TRBV5-1 and J usage is TRBJ1-1; D gene unclear. The CDR3 runs 13 residues. Germline values: CDR1 SGHRS, CDR2 YFSETQ. Trimming shortened V by 2 bases and J by 0 bases, and 5 bases separated the two germline ends. DNA of the CDR3: TGCGCCAGCAGCTTAGACCTGAACACTGAAGCTTTCTTT. It specifies CASSLDLNTEAFF.